This T cell receptor beta chain was recorded in a study of blood T cell repertoires in COVID-19. Germline V lookup: CDR1 MGHRA, CDR2 YSYEKL. V was trimmed by 1 base and J by 6 bases, leaving 8 bases between them. The CDR3 consists of 13 residues. Data came from immunoSEQ multiplex PCR; TCRdb stores just in-frame clones and leaves some out. The sample includes around 65,000 clones, approximately 86% seen only once; the top ten take roughly 15%. The chain combines TRBV4-1 with TRBJ2-3, with D tentatively TRBD1 (5 bases). The specimen was peripheral blood. The clonotype was recovered from a human donor in a cohort sampled during active COVID-19. Here the CDR3 reads CASSQVGLDTQYF. CDR3 in DNA: TGCGCCAGCAGCCAAGTGGGGCTTGATACGCAGTATTTT.